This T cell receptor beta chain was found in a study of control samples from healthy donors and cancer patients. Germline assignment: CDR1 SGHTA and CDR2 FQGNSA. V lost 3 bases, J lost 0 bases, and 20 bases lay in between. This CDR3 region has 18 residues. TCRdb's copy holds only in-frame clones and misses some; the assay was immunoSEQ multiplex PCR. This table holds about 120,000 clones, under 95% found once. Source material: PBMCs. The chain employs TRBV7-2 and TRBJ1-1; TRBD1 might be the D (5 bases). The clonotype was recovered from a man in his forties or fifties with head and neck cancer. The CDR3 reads CASSFSWALRGMNTEAFF. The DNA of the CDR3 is TGTGCCAGCAGCTTTAGTTGGGCTCTCCGGGGCATGAACACTGAAGCTTTCTTT.